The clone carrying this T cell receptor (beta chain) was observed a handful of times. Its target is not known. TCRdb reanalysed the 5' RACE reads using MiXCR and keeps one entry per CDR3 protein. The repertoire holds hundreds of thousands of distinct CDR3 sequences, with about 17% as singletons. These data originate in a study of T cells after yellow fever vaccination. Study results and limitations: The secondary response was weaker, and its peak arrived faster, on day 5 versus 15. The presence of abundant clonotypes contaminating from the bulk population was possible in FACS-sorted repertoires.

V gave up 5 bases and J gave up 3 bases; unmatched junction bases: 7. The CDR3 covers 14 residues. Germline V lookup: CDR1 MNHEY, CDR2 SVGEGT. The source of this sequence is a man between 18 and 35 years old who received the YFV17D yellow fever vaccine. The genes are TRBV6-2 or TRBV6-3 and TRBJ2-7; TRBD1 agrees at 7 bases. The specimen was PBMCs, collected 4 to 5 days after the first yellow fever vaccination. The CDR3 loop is CASSPDRAYYEQYF. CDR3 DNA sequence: TGTGCCAGCAGTCCAGACAGGGCCTACTACGAGCAGTACTTC.